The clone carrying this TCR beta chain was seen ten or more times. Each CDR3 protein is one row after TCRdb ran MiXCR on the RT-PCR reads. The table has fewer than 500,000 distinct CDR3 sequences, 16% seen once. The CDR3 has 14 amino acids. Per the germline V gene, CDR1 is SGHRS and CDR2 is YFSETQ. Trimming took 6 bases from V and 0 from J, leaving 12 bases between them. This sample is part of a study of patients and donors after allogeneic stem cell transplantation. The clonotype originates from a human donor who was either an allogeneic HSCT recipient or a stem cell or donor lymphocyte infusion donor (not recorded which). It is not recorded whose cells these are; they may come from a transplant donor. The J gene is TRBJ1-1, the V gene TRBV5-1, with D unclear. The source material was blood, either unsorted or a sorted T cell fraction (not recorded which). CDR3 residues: CASNFHSMNTEAFF. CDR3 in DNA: TGCGCCAGCAACTTCCACAGCATGAACACTGAAGCTTTCTTT.